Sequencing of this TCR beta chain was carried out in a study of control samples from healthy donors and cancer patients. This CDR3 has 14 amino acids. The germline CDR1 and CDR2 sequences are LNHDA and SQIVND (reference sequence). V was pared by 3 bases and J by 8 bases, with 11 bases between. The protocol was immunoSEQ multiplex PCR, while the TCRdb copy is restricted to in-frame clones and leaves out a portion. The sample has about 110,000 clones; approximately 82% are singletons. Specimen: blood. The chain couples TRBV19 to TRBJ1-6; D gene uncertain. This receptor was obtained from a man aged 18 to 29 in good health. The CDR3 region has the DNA TGTGCCAGTAGTATCTCGCAGGCGTATTCACCCCTCCACTTT. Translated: CASSISQAYSPLHF.